The rows below give T cell receptor beta chains drawn from one sample of a study of cytotoxic CD8 clonotypes in ibrutinib-treated CLL. Clones were read by immunoSEQ multiplex PCR, and TCRdb kept only the in-frame ones, dropping some. Here the sample spans approximately 92,000 clones, around 77% being singletons. Here the sequenced sample was PBMCs, taken after 24 months of ibrutinib treatment. The receptors originated from a human donor with chronic lymphocytic leukemia. The CDR3 runs from the conserved cysteine through the conserved F or W. The D gene is left open where the match is weak. The size of a clone is reported for some rows only, either as once, few or many, or as a class for expanded clones.

V gene	J gene	D gene	clone size	CDR3 DNA	CDR3 protein
TRBV27	TRBJ1-1	-	-	TGTGCCAGCAGTTCCCCAGTGGGGCTAGGGAACACTGAAGCTTTCTTT	CASSSPVGLGNTEAFF
TRBV30	TRBJ2-1	TRBD1	-	TGTGCCTGTGCACCGGGACAGGGTTACAGTGAGCAGTTCTTC	CACAPGQGYSEQFF
TRBV28	TRBJ2-7	-	-	TGTGCCAGCAGTTTTGGCCCCCTCGAGCAGTACTTC	CASSFGPLEQYF
TRBV7-8	TRBJ2-3	-	few	TGTGCCAGCAGCTTAGCGGGGGGCCCGGGAGATACGCAGTATTTT	CASSLAGGPGDTQYF
TRBV19	TRBJ2-5	TRBD1	-	TGTGCCAGTAGTATTTCCCGGACAGGCCGGGAGACCCAGTACTTC	CASSISRTGRETQYF
TRBV5-1	TRBJ2-7	-	once	TGCGCCAGCAGCTTGGGCTCGGCCTACGAGCAGTACTTC	CASSLGSAYEQYF
TRBV27	TRBJ2-1	-	few	TGTGCCAGCAGTTTCAGTAAAGGGAATGAGCAGTTCTTC	CASSFSKGNEQFF
TRBV5-1	TRBJ2-1	-	-	TGCGCCAGCAGCTTGGCATCCAATGAGCAGTTCTTC	CASSLASNEQFF
TRBV19	TRBJ2-2	-	-	TGTGCCAGTAGTCCCCCGGGGTTCAGCGGGGAGCTGTTTTTT	CASSPPGFSGELFF
TRBV19	TRBJ2-7	-	once	TGTGCCAGTAGTATAGGGCGGGGCTCCTACGAGCAGTACTTC	CASSIGRGSYEQYF
TRBV7-2	TRBJ2-7	-	-	TGTGCCAGCAGCTTGGGACGGCTGGCCTACGAGCAGTACTTC	CASSLGRLAYEQYF
TRBV5-1	TRBJ2-7	TRBD2	once	TGCGCCAGCAGCACACTAGCGGGATTCTCCTACGAGCAGTACTTC	CASSTLAGFSYEQYF
TRBV7-2	TRBJ2-1	-	-	TGTGCCAGCAGCTTAGGGCAGGGTCCCTTCGGGGACAATGAGCAGTTCTTC	CASSLGQGPFGDNEQFF
TRBV5-6	TRBJ2-5	TRBD2	once	TGTGCCAGCAGCTTGCCCCGACTAGCGGGAGGCAGTGAGACCCAGTACTTC	CASSLPRLAGGSETQYF
TRBV7-8	TRBJ2-7	TRBD2	-	TGTGCCAGCAGCACCCGGACTAGCGGGGGGACGCGCGAGCAGTACTTC	CASSTRTSGGTREQYF
TRBV5-1	TRBJ1-1	TRBD1	-	TGCGCCAGCAGCTCCACAGGGGGTCTGGGCACTGAAGCTTTCTTT	CASSSTGGLGTEAFF
TRBV29-1	TRBJ2-7	-	-	TGCAGCGTTGAAATGGCAGGCTCCTACGAGCAGTACTTC	CSVEMAGSYEQYF
TRBV18	TRBJ2-7	-	few	TGTGCCAGCTCCCAACTGAGGGGCGACGAGCAGTACTTC	CASSQLRGDEQYF
TRBV5-1	TRBJ2-1	TRBD2	-	TGCGCCAGCAGCTTGGACCTTCTAGCGGGAGGGTACGATGAGCAGTTCTTC	CASSLDLLAGGYDEQFF
TRBV27	TRBJ2-3	-	-	TGTGCCAGCAGTTTATCCGGGATCCGCACAGATACGCAGTATTTT	CASSLSGIRTDTQYF
TRBV7-2	TRBJ2-2	TRBD2	-	TGTGCCAGCAGCTCAAGACTAGCGGGAGGACCCGGGGAGCTGTTTTTT	CASSSRLAGGPGELFF
TRBV18	TRBJ2-1	TRBD1	-	TGTGCCAGCTCACCACCGACGAGACAGGGGGCTGGTGAGCAGTTCTTC	CASSPPTRQGAGEQFF
TRBV30	TRBJ2-5	-	-	TGTGCCTGGAGTCCCTCTCAGAAGACCCAGTACTTC	CAWSPSQKTQYF
TRBV4-2	TRBJ1-3	-	-	TGTGCCAGCAGCCAAGCCAGGGCGGCTGGAAACACCATATATTTT	CASSQARAAGNTIYF
TRBV6-1	TRBJ2-7	TRBD2	-	TGTGCCAGCAGTGGCCTTTGGGGGACTAGCTCTTTGGAGCAGTACTTC	CASSGLWGTSSLEQYF
TRBV30	TRBJ1-3	-	-	TGTGCCTGGAGTGGAGGCAGCGCCGTGGGAAACACCATATATTTT	CAWSGGSAVGNTIYF
TRBV7-6	TRBJ1-6	-	-	TGTGCCAGCAGCCCAAAATATAATTCACCCCTCCACTTT	CASSPKYNSPLHF
TRBV7-6	TRBJ2-2	TRBD2	-	TGTGCCAGCAGCTTATACAGGATTAGCGGGAGGGTCACCACCGGGGAGCTGTTTTTT	CASSLYRISGRVTTGELFF
TRBV28	TRBJ2-6	-	-	TGTGCCAGCGGAAGAGTCTCCCCCTCTGGGGCCAACGTCCTGACTTTC	CASGRVSPSGANVLTF
TRBV18	TRBJ2-1	-	-	TGTGCCAGCTCACCAGTCGCCGGCTCCTACAATGAGCAGTTCTTC	CASSPVAGSYNEQFF
TRBV2	TRBJ2-7	TRBD2	-	TGTGCCAGCAGTAGGGGGACTAGCGGGAGGCTCGAGCAGTACTTC	CASSRGTSGRLEQYF
TRBV18	TRBJ2-3	TRBD2	-	TGTGCCAGCTCAAGACTAGCGGGCACAGATACGCAGTATTTT	CASSRLAGTDTQYF
TRBV27	TRBJ2-3	TRBD2	few	TGTGCCAGCAGTTGGGGGGGACGCACAGATACGCAGTATTTT	CASSWGGRTDTQYF
TRBV6-4	TRBJ1-1	TRBD1	-	TGTGCCAGCAGTGGACAGGGCGGGGCTGAAGCTTTCTTT	CASSGQGGAEAFF
TRBV7-9	TRBJ1-1	-	-	TGTGCCAGTAGGAGCTCGGCAGCTTTGAACACTGAAGCTTTCTTT	CASRSSAALNTEAFF
TRBV6-1	TRBJ1-5	TRBD1	many	TGTGCCAGCAGTACCGGGACAGTAAATCAGCCCCAGCATTTT	CASSTGTVNQPQHF
TRBV19	TRBJ2-4	-	few	TGTGCCAGTGGGGAGCCGGGCTATGGCAAAAACATTCAGTACTTC	CASGEPGYGKNIQYF
TRBV4-1	TRBJ1-1	-	-	TGCGCCAGCAGCCAAGACCCTCGCCGACCTGAAGCTTTCTTT	CASSQDPRRPEAFF
TRBV19	TRBJ2-1	-	-	TGTGCCAGTAGTCCTCCTGGCCAGAATGAGCAGTTCTTC	CASSPPGQNEQFF
TRBV2	TRBJ2-1	-	-	TGTGCCAGCAGACTACAGCAGCAGTTCTTC	CASRLQQQFF
TRBV6-5	TRBJ2-7	-	-	TGTGCCAGCAGTTCCCAACAGGGATACGAGCAGTACTTC	CASSSQQGYEQYF
TRBV27	TRBJ2-2	TRBD2	-	TGTGCCAGCAGTTTAGCCGGGACTAGCGGGGAGCTGTTTTTT	CASSLAGTSGELFF
TRBV6-1	TRBJ1-2	-	-	TGTGCCAGCAGTGAAGTGGCCAACTATGGCTACACCTTC	CASSEVANYGYTF